This TCR beta chain was sequenced for a study of T cell repertoires in ileal Crohn's disease. Study results and caveats: Postoperative endoscopy occurred within one year, median roughly 7.1 months. Sorted CD8 T cells held more high-frequency clones than CD4. Clonal expansions were more frequent in active smokers than non-smokers at surgery.

Method: immunoSEQ multiplex PCR; TCRdb's copy keeps in-frame clones and lacks some. The sample contains roughly 60,000 clones, roughly nine tenths of which appear only once. With respect to this clone: The antigen remains undetermined.

The CDR3 extends over 12 amino acids. In germline, CDR1 is ENHRY, CDR2 SYGVKD. The V end lost 3 bases, the J end lost 4 bases, and 7 bases lay between the germline ends. The time point denotes: neoterminal ileum biopsy at postoperative endoscopy, about 6 months after surgery. The sequence derives from an adult with Crohn's disease. The material sequenced was ileal tissue. The genes are TRBV10-3 and TRBJ2-7; no clear D. CDR3 DNA sequence: TGTGCCATCAGTGATGCGGCTTACGAGCAGTACTTC. It encodes CAISDAAYEQYF.